Shown below are 21 T cell receptor beta chains from a single sample sequenced in a study of cytomegalovirus exposure and HLA in healthy donors. PCR primers comprised 60 Vbeta and 13 Jbeta primers. TCRdb's table, derived via immunoSEQ multiplex PCR, lists solely in-frame clones and lacks some. Of about 88,000 clones listed, approximately 80% are singletons. The material sequenced was PBMCs. These receptors were obtained from a woman aged 35 to 49 in good health and CMV-seronegative.

The genes are TRBV12-5 and TRBJ1-2; no clear D. The CDR3 has 15 residues. CDR1 is LGHNT and CDR2 is FRNRAP in the germline V gene. The ends were cut back, 5 bases at V and 0 bases at J, with 13 bases in the middle. The chain's CDR3 is CASGNLAYPNYGYTF. For the CDR3, the DNA is TGTGCTAGTGGTAACCTGGCTTATCCTAACTATGGCTACACCTTC.

V gene TRBV19 combines with J gene TRBJ1-1, with 7 bases fitting TRBD1. V trimming: 2 bases; J trimming: 1 base; junction bases outside the gene matches: 7. Germline V gives CDR1 LNHDA, CDR2 SQIVND (reference sequence). The CDR3 runs to 16 residues. The CDR3 nucleotides are TGTGCCAGTAGTATAACACAGGGGACGCGGAACACTGAAGCTTTCTTT. This codes for CASSITQGTRNTEAFF.

The rearrangement joins TRBV2 to TRBJ1-5; D possibly corresponds to TRBD1 (5 bases). This CDR3 has 16 amino acids. Germline lookup yields CDR1 SNHLY and CDR2 FYNNEI. Trimming took off 7 bases at V and 0 bases at J, with 16 bases between the two ends. CDR3 bases: TGTGCCAGCAACCAACTGGGGCAGATTAGCAATCAGCCCCAGCATTTT. Translated, it gives CASNQLGQISNQPQHF.

This chain links TRBV29-1 with TRBJ2-7; TRBD1 matches 9 bases. The CDR3 is made up of 13 amino acids. J lost 4 bases, V lost 7 bases, and 8 bases had no gene match. CDR1 is SQVTM and CDR2 is ANQGSEA in the germline V gene. CDR3 region: CSARTGERYEQYF. CDR3 DNA: TGCAGCGCTCGGACAGGGGAAAGGTACGAGCAGTACTTC.

The sample holds a few counts of this clone. The rearrangement joins TRBV6-6 to TRBJ2-2; D may be TRBD1 (5 bases). The length of the CDR3 is 15 residues. V lost 0 bases to trimming and J lost 6 bases, with 11 bases between them. CDR1 is MNHNY and CDR2 is SVGAGI in the germline V gene (reference sequence). The CDR3 loop is CASSYSQGVAGELFF. The DNA of the CDR3 is TGTGCCAGCAGTTACTCCCAAGGGGTAGCCGGGGAGCTGTTTTTT.

This chain joins TRBV6-5 and TRBJ2-7; 7 bases agree with TRBD1. Germline assignment: CDR1 MNHEY and CDR2 SVGAGI. After removal of 2 bases from V and 1 base from J, the junction contained 2 bases not matched to a gene. The CDR3 extends over 14 amino acids. CDR3 DNA: TGTGCCAGCAGTTACCTGACAGGGTCCTACGAGCAGTACTTC. Translated: CASSYLTGSYEQYF.

The chain is built from TRBV4-2 and TRBJ2-2; TRBD2 aligns across 7 bases. After removal of 1 base from V and 2 bases from J, the junction contained 4 bases not matched to a gene. The CDR3 spans 16 residues. In germline, CDR1 is LGHNA, CDR2 YNFKEQ. CDR3 in DNA: TGTGCCAGCAGCCAAGGGCTAGCGGTCAACACCGGGGAGCTGTTTTTT. Its translation: CASSQGLAVNTGELFF.

The rearrangement links TRBV27 to TRBJ2-5; 12 nucleotides align to TRBD2. Per germline, CDR1 MNHEY and CDR2 SMNVEV (reference sequence). This CDR3 has 15 amino acids. Trimming removed 7 bases from V and 2 bases from J; junction bases left unmatched: 5. The CDR3 protein is CASTHTSGGQETQYF. The CDR3 DNA reads as TGTGCCAGCACTCACACTAGCGGGGGGCAAGAGACCCAGTACTTC.

The rearrangement uses TRBV7-9 and TRBJ2-7, with 9 bases matching TRBD1. The CDR3 runs to 13 residues. CDR1 SEHNR and CDR2 FQNEAQ come from the germline V gene (reference sequence). Trimming removed 5 bases from V and 2 bases from J; junction bases left unmatched: 1. The CDR3 region is CASSTGGPYEQYF. The CDR3 coding sequence is TGTGCCAGCAGCACAGGGGGCCCCTACGAGCAGTACTTC.

The J gene is TRBJ2-7, the V gene TRBV7-2, with a possible D match to TRBD1 (5 bases). CDR1 and CDR2 from the germline V gene are SGHTA and FQGNSA. Trimming took off 0 bases at V and 3 bases at J, with 12 bases between the two ends. The CDR3 is 15 residues long. The CDR3 nucleotides are TGTGCCAGCAGCTTAGCGGTGGGGCTCGGCTACGAGCAGTACTTC. Amino acids: CASSLAVGLGYEQYF. The full variable domain, rest sourced from reference TRBV7-2 and TRBJ2-7, is GAGVSQSPSNKVTEKGKDVELRCDPISGHTALYWYRQSLGQGLEFLIYFQGNSAPDKSGLPSDRFSAERTGGSVSTLTIQRTQQEDSAVYLCASSLAVGLGYEQYFGPGTRLTVT.

CDR3 protein: CASSGRPNYGYTF. In DNA form, the CDR3 reads TGTGCCAGCAGTGGCAGGCCAAACTATGGCTACACCTTC. J is TRBJ1-2 and V is TRBV2; D unresolved. This CDR3 spans 13 amino acids. Trimming cost V 4 bases and J 2 bases, with 8 bases left between them. Germline V gene sequence: CDR1 SNHLY, CDR2 FYNNEI.

V gene TRBV4-3 combines with J gene TRBJ1-6; 7 nucleotides match TRBD1. The germline CDR1 and CDR2 sequences are LGHNA and YSLEER. This CDR3 region has 15 residues. The V and J ends lost 1 base and 8 bases, in that order; junction bases with no gene match: 5. CDR3 DNA sequence: TGCGCCAGCAGCCAAGGCCGACAGGGTGATTCACCCCTCCACTTT. It codes for CASSQGRQGDSPLHF.

The chain has TRBV4-1 and TRBJ2-7; tentatively, D is TRBD1 (7 bases). This CDR3 has 15 residues. Germline values: CDR1 MGHRA, CDR2 YSYEKL. V was shortened by 1 base and J by 2 bases, with 12 bases between the two germline ends. The CDR3 DNA reads as TGCGCCAGCAGCCAAGGCGGGACAGCTACCTACGAGCAGTACTTC. As protein: CASSQGGTATYEQYF.

The rearrangement uses TRBV15 and TRBJ1-1, with TRBD1 matching over 8 bases. Germline V gives CDR1 LNHNV, CDR2 YYDKDF (reference sequence). Trimming cost V 1 base and J 2 bases; bases outside gene matches: 12. The CDR3 is 18 residues long. CDR3 residues: CATSRGFLGTGLNTEAFF. The CDR3 coding sequence is TGTGCCACCAGCAGAGGCTTTTTAGGGACAGGACTTAACACTGAAGCTTTCTTT.

The rearrangement links TRBV29-1 to TRBJ1-2, with 11 bases that match TRBD1. J lost 0 bases, V lost 7 bases, and 7 bases had no gene match. Germline CDR1 is SQVTM and CDR2 is ANQGSEA. This CDR3 contains 15 residues. CDR3 sequence reads: CSASGQGGTNYGYTF. For the CDR3, the DNA is TGCAGCGCTTCGGGACAGGGGGGAACTAACTATGGCTACACCTTC.

The V call is TRBV19, the J call TRBJ1-5; possible D gene TRBD1, 5 bases. The CDR3 length is 16 residues. Germline lookup yields CDR1 LNHDA and CDR2 SQIVND (reference sequence). The ends were cut back, 3 bases at V and 5 bases at J, with 17 bases in the middle. The CDR3 reads CASSIGGVPPYQPQHF. CDR3 bases: TGTGCCAGTAGTATCGGAGGGGTTCCGCCTTATCAGCCCCAGCATTTT.

This clone was observed a few times. The chain links TRBV6-5 to TRBJ1-4; 7 nucleotides line up with TRBD1. The CDR3 has 14 amino acids. Per the germline V gene, CDR1 is MNHEY and CDR2 is SVGAGI. After removal of 5 bases from V and 8 bases from J, the junction contained 8 bases not matched to a gene. The CDR3 sequence is CASSPRGEWEKLFF. CDR3 sequence (DNA): TGTGCCAGCAGTCCCAGGGGGGAGTGGGAAAAACTGTTTTTT.

The chain recombines TRBV7-2 with TRBJ2-7; D may be TRBD1 (6 bases). Germline CDR1 SGHTA, CDR2 FQGNSA. V lost 5 bases, J lost 2 bases, and 13 bases lay in between. The CDR3 is 14 amino acids. As DNA, the CDR3 is TGTGCCAGCAGCATACGACAGGCCCCCTACGAGCAGTACTTC. This encodes CASSIRQAPYEQYF.

This clone is a singleton in its sample. The V and J genes are TRBV27 and TRBJ2-3; a possible D gene is TRBD2 (5 bases). In germline, CDR1 is MNHEY, CDR2 SMNVEV (reference sequence). The CDR3 extends over 18 amino acids. Between the trimmed V and J ends, which lost 2 bases and 8 bases, there was a span of 26 bases. As DNA, the CDR3 is TGTGCCAGCAGTTTAGTTCCCCCGGGGTTCGACACGTTGGGTACGCAGTATTTT. Protein sequence: CASSLVPPGFDTLGTQYF.

A few counts support this clone. The chain's CDR3 is CASSLDRGGGAQYF. The CDR3 DNA reads as TGTGCCAGCAGCTTAGACCGGGGGGGCGGAGCCCAGTACTTC. The J gene is TRBJ2-5, the V gene TRBV7-2; 8 positions agree with TRBD2. The trim removed 1 base at V and 9 bases at J, leaving 7 bases unmatched. The germline CDR1 and CDR2 sequences are SGHTA and FQGNSA. This CDR3 is 14 amino acids long. Using reference TRBV7-2 and TRBJ2-5 for the parts outside the CDR3, the full variable domain is GAGVSQSPSNKVTEKGKDVELRCDPISGHTALYWYRQSLGQGLEFLIYFQGNSAPDKSGLPSDRFSAERTGGSVSTLTIQRTQQEDSAVYLCASSLDRGGGAQYFGPGTRLLVL.

The CDR3 nucleotides are TGCGCCAGCAGCTTGTTCGGAAGCGGGGCGCGCACCGGGGAGCTGTTTTTT. Its translation is CASSLFGSGARTGELFF. This chain joins TRBV5-1 and TRBJ2-2; 7 positions agree with TRBD2. Germline CDR1 reads SGHRS; CDR2 reads YFSETQ. Unmatched junction bases numbered 10, after V lost 1 base and J lost 4 bases. This CDR3 comprises 17 residues.